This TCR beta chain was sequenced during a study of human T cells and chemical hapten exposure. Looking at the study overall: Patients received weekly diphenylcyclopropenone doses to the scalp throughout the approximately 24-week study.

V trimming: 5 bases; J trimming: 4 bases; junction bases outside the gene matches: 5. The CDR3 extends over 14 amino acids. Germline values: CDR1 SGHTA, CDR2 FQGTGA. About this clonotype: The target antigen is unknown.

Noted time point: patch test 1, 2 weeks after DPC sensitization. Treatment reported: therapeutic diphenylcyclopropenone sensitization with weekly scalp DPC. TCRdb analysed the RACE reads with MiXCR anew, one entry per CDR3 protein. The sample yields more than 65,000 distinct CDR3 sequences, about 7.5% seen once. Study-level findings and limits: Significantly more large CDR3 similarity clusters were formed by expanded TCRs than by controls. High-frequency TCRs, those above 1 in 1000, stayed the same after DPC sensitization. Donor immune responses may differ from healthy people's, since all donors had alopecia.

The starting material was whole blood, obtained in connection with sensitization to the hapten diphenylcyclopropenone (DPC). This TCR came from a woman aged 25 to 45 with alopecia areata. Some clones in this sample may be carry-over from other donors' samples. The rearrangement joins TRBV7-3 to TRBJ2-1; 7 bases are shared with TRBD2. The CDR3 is CASSPEGLYNEQFF. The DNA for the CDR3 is TGTGCCAGCAGCCCCGAGGGACTATACAATGAGCAGTTCTTC. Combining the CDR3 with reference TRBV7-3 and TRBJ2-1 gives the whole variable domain GAGVSQTPSNKVTEKGKYVELRCDPISGHTALYWYRQSLGQGPEFLIYFQGTGAADDSGLPNDRFFAVRPEGSVSTLKIQRTERGDSAVYLCASSPEGLYNEQFFGPGTRLTVL.